One and the same sample provided the 27 T cell receptor beta chains below, sequenced in a study of Graves' ophthalmopathy and Graves' hyperthyroidism (dated by TCRdb to about 2018). Sequencing instrument: Illumina HiSeq 2000. For repertoire sequencing, TCR beta CDR3 regions were amplified from RNA transcripts. HTBI primers and the Qiagen OneStep RT-PCR kit were used in a first-round RT-PCR, which was followed by a second-round multiplex PCR, size selection and purification. In-frame beta chains were kept once TCRdb had trimmed the public reads at Q25 with fastp and called clones with MiXCR. Rows with one shared CDR3 protein collapse into an entry with the most common genes and DNA. This sample holds about 740,000 distinct CDR3 sequences; 40% were observed only once. The ten largest clones capture 40% to 45% of the sample. Sequenced material: peripheral blood. These receptors came from an adult man with Graves' ophthalmopathy.

As to this clonotype: Being one base from a much bigger clone, this may be a read error. The CDR3 bases are TGCGCCAGCAGCTTGACAGCGACCTACCAAGAGGCCCAGTACTTC. Residues: CASSLTATYQEAQYF. The chain couples TRBV5-1 to TRBJ2-5; the D is unclear. CDR1 is SGHRS, CDR2 YFSETQ, per germline. The CDR3 is 15 amino acids.

The J gene is TRBJ2-7, the V gene TRBV7-3; a possible D gene is TRBD2 (5 bases). V lost 7 bases, J lost 0 bases, and 10 bases lay in between. Germline values: CDR1 SGHTA, CDR2 FQGTGA. The CDR3 covers 13 residues. The CDR3 region is CASIPGGSYEQYF. Here the CDR3 DNA reads TGTGCCAGCATCCCCGGAGGCTCCTACGAGCAGTACTTC.

This chain links TRBV29-1 with TRBJ2-1; D might be TRBD1 (6 bases). Germline loops: CDR1 SQVTM, CDR2 ANQGSEA. There are 11 residues in the CDR3. CDR3 residues: CSVAQGGEQFF. The CDR3 DNA sequence: TGCAGTGTCGCACAGGGTGGTGAGCAGTTCTTC.

Of note for this clonotype: An end of the junction does not agree with germline; a read error may underlie this. The chain carries TRBV24-1 and TRBJ1-5; TRBD1 aligns across 7 bases. This CDR3 has 17 residues. Germline V gene lookup returns CDR1 KGHDR and CDR2 SFDVKD. The chain's CDR3 is CASSEATTGVRDQPQHF. CDR3 coding DNA: TGTGCCAGCAGTGAAGCCACAACAGGGGTCCGAGATCAGCCCCAGCATTTT.

This sequence joins TRBV9 and TRBJ1-6; no clear D. Trimming removed 7 bases at V and 11 bases at J, with 16 bases between. The germline V gene encodes CDR1 SGDLS and CDR2 YYNGEE. This CDR3 has 13 residues. The CDR3 coding sequence is TGTGCCAGCTCACCAAACAGCGGGGCACCCCTCCACTTT. It yields the protein CASSPNSGAPLHF.

In this sample, this clonotype turned up a few times. This chain connects TRBV19 to TRBJ2-5; D remains ambiguous. Germline CDR1 is LNHDA and CDR2 is SQIVND (reference sequence). The CDR3 is made up of 15 amino acids. V was trimmed by 1 base and J by 4 bases, leaving 13 bases between them. This chain's CDR3 is CASSIGNLRRETQYF. The CDR3 bases are TGTGCCAGTAGTATAGGGAACTTACGCCGAGAGACCCAGTACTTC.

The chain links TRBV25-1 to TRBJ2-2, with D hard to call. Germline V gives CDR1 MGHDK, CDR2 SYGVNS. There are 14 residues in the CDR3. The V end lost 6 bases, the J end lost 2 bases, and 10 bases lay between the germline ends. Here the CDR3 DNA reads TGTGCCAGCAGCCAAGGCAGTAACACCGGGGAGCTGTTTTTT. It specifies CASSQGSNTGELFF.

With regard to this clonotype: This sequence may be a read error, since a much larger clone differs from it by one base. Without the conserved terminal phenylalanine or tryptophan, this CDR3 likely stems from a read error. This chain links TRBV29-1 with TRBJ1-2, with 7 bases identical to TRBD1. The CDR3 totals 13 residues. V dropped 6 bases and J dropped 0; count of bases not matched to a gene: 4. Germline values: CDR1 SQVTM, CDR2 ANQGSEA. The CDR3 coding sequence is TGCAGCGTCAGACAGGGATCTAACTATGGCTACACCCTC. Translation gives CSVRQGSNYGYTL.

This clonotype has a count of ten or more. The V call is TRBV19, the J call TRBJ2-2, with D uncertain. Per the germline V gene, CDR1 is LNHDA and CDR2 is SQIVND (reference sequence). Trimming stripped 11 bases from V and 7 bases from J, with 8 bases between. The CDR3 is made up of 10 amino acids. In nucleotides, the CDR3 is TGTGCCTGTTGGAACGGGGAGCTGTTTTTT. Its translation is CACWNGELFF.

The chain is built from TRBV20-1 and TRBJ1-5; D is uncertain. The CDR3 has 15 amino acids. The germline V gene has CDR1 DFQATT and CDR2 SNEGSKA (reference sequence). Deletions cut 3 bases from V and 7 bases from J, with 19 bases between. CDR3 DNA: TGCAGTGCTAGGGGTGGAGGAGGGCCTAGGCAGCCCCAGCATTTT. Residues: CSARGGGGPRQPQHF.

The chain has TRBV29-1 and TRBJ2-2; D not certain. This CDR3 contains 13 residues. V was trimmed by 7 bases and J by 5 bases, leaving 14 bases between them. Per germline, CDR1 SQVTM and CDR2 ANQGSEA. CDR3 sequence: CSAAWGRTGELFF. The CDR3 DNA is TGCAGCGCCGCTTGGGGTAGGACCGGGGAGCTGTTTTTT.

The V and J genes are TRBV7-2 and TRBJ1-2; 7 bases fit TRBD1. Germline V gene data show CDR1 as SGHTA and CDR2 as FQGNSA. This CDR3 is 16 amino acids long. With V trimmed by 5 bases and J by 2 bases, 11 bases remained unmatched. The CDR3 bases are TGTGCCAGCAGCGTTCTAGGGGGCTCTGACAACTATGGCTACACCTTC. It specifies CASSVLGGSDNYGYTF.

Worth noting for this clonotype: The junction and the germline gene differ at one end; a read error may be behind it. The V call is TRBV6-1, the J call TRBJ1-2; D gene ambiguous. This CDR3 region has 14 residues. The germline CDR1 and CDR2 sequences are MNHNS and SASEGT. The CDR3 loop reads CASSYSREGYGHTF. Here the CDR3 DNA reads TGTGCCAGCAGTTACTCAAGGGAAGGCTATGGCCACACCTTC.

This clonotype was observed a few times. The rearrangement joins TRBV20-1 to TRBJ2-7; the match to TRBD2 covers 13 bases. V lost 6 bases, J lost 4 bases, and 12 bases stayed unmatched. This CDR3 comprises 16 residues. The germline V gene encodes CDR1 DFQATT and CDR2 SNEGSKA (reference sequence). CDR3 sequence: CSAPPRTSGRMYEQYF. CDR3 DNA sequence: TGCAGTGCCCCCCCCCGGACTAGCGGGAGAATGTACGAGCAGTACTTC.

The V and J genes are TRBV29-1 and TRBJ2-5; 8 bases fit TRBD2. V lost 6 bases to trimming and J lost 2 bases; unmatched junction nucleotides: 5. Germline V gene sequence: CDR1 SQVTM, CDR2 ANQGSEA. There are 13 residues in the CDR3. The CDR3 protein is CSVVRGGQETQYF. Here the CDR3 DNA reads TGCAGCGTCGTTCGGGGGGGACAAGAGACCCAGTACTTC.

The table lists this clonotype with many counts. This chain joins TRBV10-3 and TRBJ1-2; 7 bases agree with TRBD1. The V gene end was trimmed by 6 bases and the J gene end by 7 bases; junction bases not matched to a gene: 14. CDR1 is ENHRY and CDR2 is SYGVKD in the germline V gene. This CDR3 has 15 residues. CDR3 in amino acids: CAISRSSTGPSGYTF. CDR3 DNA sequence: TGTGCCATCAGCCGATCTTCGACAGGGCCTAGTGGCTACACCTTC.

Comment on this clonotype: This CDR3 is missing its conserved last phenylalanine or tryptophan, likely due to a read error. The V call is TRBV6-5, the J call TRBJ1-1; D is possibly TRBD1 (6 bases). V gave up 6 bases and J gave up 6 bases, with 20 bases separating them. Per germline, CDR1 MNHEY and CDR2 SVGAGI. The CDR3 totals 15 residues. CDR3 region: CASSSTGPGEPEAFL. The CDR3 region has the DNA TGTGCCAGCAGCTCCACTGGACCAGGGGAACCTGAAGCTTTCCTT.

To note about this clonotype: The conserved final phenylalanine or tryptophan is absent from the CDR3, which likely points to a read error. The DNA is omitted, as the CDR3 cannot be located on it reliably, and the CDR3 follows TCRdb's listing. The CDR3 here is CAIAQNSNQPLSL. The chain couples TRBV10-2 to TRBJ1-5. The CDR3 is 13 amino acids in total, end residues counted. In germline, CDR1 is WSHSY, CDR2 SAAADI.

This chain uses TRBV7-2 with TRBJ2-2, with 12 bases that match TRBD2. The V segment lost 7 bases and the J segment 4 bases; nucleotides outside the gene matches: 10. Per the germline V gene, CDR1 is SGHTA and CDR2 is FQGNSA. The CDR3 covers 17 residues. The CDR3: CASNLLAGGLGTGELFF. The CDR3, as DNA: TGTGCCAGCAACCTACTAGCGGGGGGTCTCGGCACCGGGGAGCTGTTTTTT.

The V gene is TRBV5-1, the J gene TRBJ2-2; TRBD1 agrees at 8 bases. CDR1 is SGHRS, CDR2 YFSETQ, per germline. V lost 3 bases, J lost 4 bases, and 8 bases stayed unmatched. This CDR3 region has 16 residues. As DNA, the CDR3 is TGCGCCAGCAGCTACCGGGACAGGAGAAGCACCGGGGAGCTGTTTTTT. It specifies CASSYRDRRSTGELFF.

In this sample, this clonotype turned up a few times. V gene TRBV6-5 combines with J gene TRBJ1-5, with D hard to call. The germline gives CDR1 MNHEY, CDR2 SVGAGI. With 8 bases removed from V and 0 bases from J, the gap between germline ends came to 11 bases. CDR3 length: 14 residues. The CDR3 loop reads CASGSVNSNQPQHF. The CDR3 nucleotides are TGTGCCAGCGGGTCGGTCAATAGCAATCAGCCCCAGCATTTT.

This clonotype was seen a few times. V usage is TRBV20-1 and J usage is TRBJ1-6; 7 nucleotides match TRBD1. CDR1 is DFQATT and CDR2 is SNEGSKA in the germline V gene (reference sequence). V gave up 6 bases and J gave up 10 bases; unmatched junction bases: 12. The CDR3 has 14 amino acids. CDR3 sequence (DNA): TGCAGTGCCAAGAGGGGGGACAGAGGGTCACCCCTCCACTTT. Its protein product is CSAKRGDRGSPLHF.

The DNA for the CDR3 is TGCAGTGCGCTTGGGGGCGCGGGAAACACTGAAGCTTTCTTT. Amino acid sequence: CSALGGAGNTEAFF. This rearrangement joins TRBV20-1 to TRBJ1-1, with a tentative D call TRBD1 (6 bases). Germline assignment: CDR1 DFQATT and CDR2 SNEGSKA (reference sequence). The V and J ends lost 6 bases and 2 bases respectively, with 16 bases between them. This CDR3 comprises 14 residues.

Concerning this clonotype: One junction end does not reproduce the germline sequence, and a read error may be involved. CDR3 loop: CAGSGEGGAVGYGYTF. CDR3 in DNA: TGTGCCGGCAGCGGCGAGGGGGGCGCTGTGGGATATGGCTACACCTTC. The rearrangement uses TRBV7-9 and TRBJ1-2, with D possibly matching TRBD1 (6 bases). This CDR3 region has 16 residues. Germline V CDR1 and CDR2: SEHNR, FQNEAQ (reference sequence).

The V gene is TRBV6-6, the J gene TRBJ2-2; maybe TRBD1 (6 bases). Trimming removed 4 bases from V and 3 bases from J, with 6 bases in between. Germline CDR1 reads MNHNY; CDR2 reads SVGAGI (reference sequence). The CDR3 consists of 13 residues. DNA for the CDR3: TGTGCCAGCAGTTGGACAGACACCGGGGAGCTGTTTTTT. Protein product: CASSWTDTGELFF.

This rearrangement joins TRBV7-9 to TRBJ2-5; D remains unclear. This CDR3 region has 16 residues. Trimming removed 6 bases at V and 2 bases at J, with 19 bases between. In germline, CDR1 is SEHNR, CDR2 FQNEAQ (reference sequence). The CDR3 region is CASSFLGLAVQETQYF. CDR3 coding DNA: TGTGCCAGCAGTTTTTTAGGGCTGGCGGTACAAGAGACCCAGTACTTC.

This clonotype came up many times. The J gene is TRBJ2-5, the V gene TRBV29-1; the D is unclear. The germline V and J ends were trimmed by 0 bases and 5 bases, with 10 bases remaining between them. Germline CDR1 is SQVTM and CDR2 is ANQGSEA. The CDR3 is 13 residues long. CDR3: CSVEDGVRETQYF. The CDR3 nucleotides are TGCAGCGTTGAAGATGGGGTACGGGAGACCCAGTACTTC.